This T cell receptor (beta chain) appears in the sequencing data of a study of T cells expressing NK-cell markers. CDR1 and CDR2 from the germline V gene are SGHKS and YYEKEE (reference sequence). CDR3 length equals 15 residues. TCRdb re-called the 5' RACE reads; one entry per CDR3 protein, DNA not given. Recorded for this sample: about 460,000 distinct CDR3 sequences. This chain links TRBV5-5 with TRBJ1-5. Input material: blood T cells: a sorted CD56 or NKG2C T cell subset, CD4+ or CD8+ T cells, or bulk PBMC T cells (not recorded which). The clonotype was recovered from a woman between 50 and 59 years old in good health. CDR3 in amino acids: CASCWEFDSNQPQHF.